A single sample is the source of the 25 T cell receptor beta chains below, sequenced in a study of blood T cell repertoires in COVID-19. Generated by immunoSEQ multiplex PCR, the TCRdb table keeps only in-frame clones and is missing some. The sample holds roughly 120,000 clones; 90% are singletons and the top ten take under 4.5%. What was sequenced was peripheral blood. The source is a man in his fifties with active COVID-19.

Only a few counts were recorded for this clone. This chain connects TRBV10-1 to TRBJ1-6; 7 bases map to TRBD1. CDR3 length: 14 amino acids. V was pared by 3 bases and J by 6 bases, with 2 bases of the junction left unmatched. CDR1 WNHNN and CDR2 SYGVQD come from the germline V gene (reference sequence). The CDR3 loop reads CASSDGTANSPLHF. For the CDR3, the DNA is TGCGCCAGCAGTGACGGGACAGCTAATTCACCCCTCCACTTT.

The V call is TRBV2, the J call TRBJ2-1; perhaps TRBD2 as D (7 bases). CDR3 length equals 14 residues. Trimming left V 6 bases short and J 8 bases short, with 17 bases between. Germline V gene lookup returns CDR1 SNHLY and CDR2 FYNNEI. The CDR3 region is CASSGGGGADEQFF. In DNA form, the CDR3 reads TGTGCCAGCAGCGGAGGAGGGGGGGCCGATGAGCAGTTCTTC.

This rearrangement joins TRBV6-5 to TRBJ2-5, with 7 bases matching TRBD2. CDR1 MNHEY and CDR2 SVGAGI come from the germline V gene. Trimming at V came to 6 bases and at J to 1 base, leaving 8 bases not matched to a gene. CDR3 length: 15 residues. CDR3 nucleotide sequence: TGTGCCAGCAGAACCCGAGCGGGGCTCCAAGAGACCCAGTACTTC. Its translation: CASRTRAGLQETQYF.

The chain is built from TRBV5-6 and TRBJ1-1; D gene uncertain. This CDR3 has 14 amino acids. The V and J ends lost 0 bases and 2 bases respectively, with 8 bases between them. Germline-derived CDR1 and CDR2 are SGHDT and YYEEEE. The CDR3 bases are TGTGCCAGCAGCTTGGCCGCCAGAAACACTGAAGCTTTCTTT. This codes for CASSLAARNTEAFF.

The chain uses TRBV14 and TRBJ2-5, with a possible D match to TRBD2 (5 bases). The CDR3 has 14 residues. The V end lost 4 bases, the J end lost 7 bases, and 16 bases lay between the germline ends. Germline CDR1 is SGHDN and CDR2 is FVKESK. The CDR3 bases are TGTGCCAGCAGCCGCGGACTGATTTCAGGGACCCAGTACTTC. Its protein product is CASSRGLISGTQYF.

This chain connects TRBV11-2 to TRBJ1-2, with 9 bases fitting TRBD1. This CDR3 is built from 17 residues. Germline-derived CDR1 and CDR2 are SGHAT and FQNNGV. V lost 5 bases to trimming and J lost 4 bases; unmatched junction nucleotides: 14. The CDR3, as DNA: TGTGCCAGCAGCCGGACGGACAGGGGAGGAGGGTCCTATGGCTACACCTTC. Encoded protein: CASSRTDRGGGSYGYTF.

The V call is TRBV18, the J call TRBJ2-2, with 7 bases lining up with TRBD2. The germline gives CDR1 KGHSH, CDR2 LQKENI. V was clipped by 2 bases and J by 4 bases; unmatched bases: 4. There are 15 residues in the CDR3. The CDR3 DNA follows: TGTGCCAGCTCACCAACTAGCGTACCCACCGGGGAGCTGTTTTTT. Protein sequence: CASSPTSVPTGELFF.

The chain combines TRBV7-7 with TRBJ1-4, with TRBD1 as a possible D gene (5 bases). V shed 1 base and J shed 7 bases, with 16 bases lying between them. This CDR3 comprises 16 residues. Germline V CDR1 and CDR2: SSHAT, FNYEAQ (reference sequence). The CDR3 is CASSLEPGGRGEKLFF. CDR3 DNA sequence: TGTGCCAGCAGCTTAGAGCCCGGGGGAAGGGGTGAAAAACTGTTTTTT.

Only a few counts were recorded for this clone. The chain couples TRBV6-5 to TRBJ1-2; D not resolved. This CDR3 is built from 13 residues. The V gene's germline CDR1 is MNHEY and CDR2 SVGAGI. Trimming removed 4 bases at V and 3 bases at J, with 9 bases between. The CDR3 loop reads CASSSGADYGYTF. The CDR3 bases are TGTGCCAGCAGTTCCGGAGCAGACTATGGCTACACCTTC.

The chain employs TRBV6-5 and TRBJ2-2; 8 nucleotides align to TRBD2. J lost 7 bases, V lost 7 bases, and 8 bases had no gene match. The V gene's germline CDR1 is MNHEY and CDR2 SVGAGI. The CDR3 totals 14 residues. CDR3 in amino acids: CASMRAGVIGELFF. CDR3 nucleotides: TGTGCCAGCATGAGAGCGGGAGTTATCGGGGAGCTGTTTTTT.

The count of this clone is one. The rearrangement links TRBV9 to TRBJ1-1, with D hard to call. This CDR3 has 13 amino acids. CDR1 and CDR2 (germline): SGDLS, YYNGEE. V gave up 0 bases and J gave up 0 bases, with 3 bases separating them. DNA of the CDR3: TGTGCCAGCAGCGTAGAGCTGAACACTGAAGCTTTCTTT. This translates into CASSVELNTEAFF.

The chain couples TRBV5-1 to TRBJ1-5; 7 nucleotides agree with TRBD1. The ends lost 1 base at V and 5 bases at J; junction bases unmatched: 3. Germline V gene lookup returns CDR1 SGHRS and CDR2 YFSETQ. The CDR3 extends over 14 amino acids. The CDR3 reads CASSLTGQHQPQHF. In DNA form, the CDR3 reads TGCGCCAGCAGCTTGACGGGACAGCATCAGCCCCAGCATTTT.

This clone was seen only once. The V gene is TRBV6-1, the J gene TRBJ2-3, with a weak D call TRBD1 (6 bases). The CDR3 contains 15 residues. The germline CDR1 and CDR2 sequences are MNHNS and SASEGT. V was shortened by 0 bases and J by 5 bases, with 12 bases between the two germline ends. CDR3 nucleotide sequence: TGTGCCAGCAGTGAAGCCCAGGGGCGCGGAGATACGCAGTATTTT. It is translated as CASSEAQGRGDTQYF.

The chain carries TRBV2 and TRBJ1-2, with TRBD1 as a possible D gene (6 bases). V lost 7 bases, J lost 8 bases, and 17 bases lay in between. Looked up from germline, CDR1 is SNHLY and CDR2 is FYNNEI. The CDR3 extends over 13 amino acids. For the CDR3, the DNA is TGTGCCAGCACTGATACTGCAGGGGTCGGCTACACCTTC. Protein: CASTDTAGVGYTF.

The chain recombines TRBV28 with TRBJ1-3; possibly TRBD1 for D (5 bases). CDR1 is MDHEN and CDR2 is SYDVKM in the germline V gene. This CDR3 has 13 amino acids. V was cut by 7 bases and J by 7 bases, with 14 bases left in between. CDR3 sequence reads: CASTPGLFNTIYF. The CDR3 DNA reads as TGTGCCAGCACCCCGGGACTTTTCAACACCATATATTTT.

The chain has TRBV18 and TRBJ2-5; 7 positions agree with TRBD2. From germline, CDR1 is KGHSH and CDR2 LQKENI. The CDR3 covers 13 residues. Trimming removed 8 bases from V and 2 bases from J; junction bases left unmatched: 5. The CDR3 is CASAGGLQETQYF. In DNA form, the CDR3 reads TGTGCCAGCGCTGGGGGACTACAAGAGACCCAGTACTTC.

Only one count was recorded for this clone. The V gene is TRBV20-1, the J gene TRBJ1-1; no definite D call. This CDR3 is 11 amino acids long. V was clipped by 5 bases and J by 0 bases, with 4 bases between them. Germline CDR1 is DFQATT and CDR2 is SNEGSKA (reference sequence). In DNA, the CDR3 is TGCAGTGCTCTCCTGAACACTGAAGCTTTCTTT. This encodes CSALLNTEAFF.

In this sample, this clone turned up a few times. The rearrangement joins TRBV5-1 to TRBJ2-1, with TRBD1 matching 9 bases. The CDR3 has 14 amino acids. V was clipped by 4 bases and J by 4 bases; unmatched bases: 3. Germline V gene sequence: CDR1 SGHRS, CDR2 YFSETQ. CDR3 coding DNA: TGCGCCAGCAGCCGGGACAGGGCATACAATGAGCAGTTCTTC. It codes for CASSRDRAYNEQFF.

V is TRBV11-2 and J is TRBJ1-4, with 11 nucleotides matching TRBD1. The trim removed 5 bases at V and 5 bases at J, leaving 7 bases unmatched. Germline values: CDR1 SGHAT, CDR2 FQNNGV. The CDR3 length is 16 residues. The CDR3 coding sequence is TGTGCCAGCAGCGCTTCGGACAGGGGGCGGAATGAAAAACTGTTTTTT. It specifies CASSASDRGRNEKLFF.

This clone was observed a handful of times. J is TRBJ2-7 and V is TRBV7-2; 9 bases align to TRBD2. CDR1 and CDR2 from the germline V gene are SGHTA and FQGNSA. Trimming took 2 bases from V and 0 from J; bases not matched to a gene: 11. CDR3 size: 18 residues. The CDR3 is CASSLIPSGGGVSYEQYF. The CDR3 region has the DNA TGTGCCAGCAGCTTAATTCCGTCGGGCGGGGGGGTCTCCTACGAGCAGTACTTC.

The gene calls are TRBV5-4 and TRBJ2-1; 7 positions agree with TRBD2. V lost 0 bases to trimming and J lost 5 bases; unmatched junction nucleotides: 11. The CDR3 is 17 residues long. From germline, CDR1 is SGHNT and CDR2 YYREEE (reference sequence). The chain's CDR3 is CASSLGWPGGYDNEQFF. In DNA, the CDR3 is TGTGCCAGCAGCTTGGGCTGGCCGGGAGGTTACGACAATGAGCAGTTCTTC.

This CDR3 is CASQEDSNQPQHF. The CDR3 DNA is TGCGCCAGTCAGGAAGATAGCAATCAGCCCCAGCATTTT. This chain connects TRBV5-1 to TRBJ1-5; D is unresolved. V gave up 8 bases and J gave up 0 bases, with 9 bases separating them. CDR3 size: 13 residues. The germline V gene encodes CDR1 SGHRS and CDR2 YFSETQ.

The V and J genes are TRBV4-1 and TRBJ2-3, with D perhaps TRBD1 (6 bases). Trimming pared 6 bases from V and 0 bases from J, leaving 10 bases between. This CDR3 has 14 residues. Germline V gene sequence: CDR1 MGHRA, CDR2 YSYEKL. CDR3 sequence: CASRQGSSTDTQYF. CDR3 DNA: TGCGCCAGCAGACAGGGTTCTAGCACAGATACGCAGTATTTT.

Only one count was recorded for this clone. This rearrangement joins TRBV7-8 to TRBJ2-7; TRBD1 agrees at 7 bases. In germline, CDR1 is SGHVS, CDR2 FQNEAQ. The ends lost 5 bases at V and 7 bases at J; junction bases unmatched: 8. The CDR3 loop spans 13 amino acids. The CDR3: CASSLGQTLEQYV. Written as DNA, the CDR3 is TGTGCCAGCAGCCTGGGACAGACCTTGGAGCAGTACGTC.

The rearrangement uses TRBV15 and TRBJ1-3; possible D gene TRBD1, 5 bases. This CDR3 has 16 amino acids. The V end lost 0 bases, the J end lost 1 base, and 10 bases lay between the germline ends. The germline gives CDR1 LNHNV, CDR2 YYDKDF (reference sequence). CDR3 amino acids: CATSRDLAGSGNTIYF. The DNA for the CDR3 is TGTGCCACCAGCAGAGATTTGGCAGGGTCTGGAAACACCATATATTTT.